The TCR beta chain described here comes from a study of blood T cell repertoires in COVID-19 (dated by TCRdb to the early 2020s). In the study overall: Collaborator samples came from the United States, Italy and Spain and covered acute and convalescent phases of COVID-19. The prospective study material was composed of cDNA or gDNA derived from T cells, B-cell-depleted T cells, or PBMCs. Subjects who had been exposed to COVID-19, were actively infected with it, or had recovered from it provided the deeply sampled blood TCRbeta repertoires that made up the dataset. A freely available public database, intended as a resource for researchers studying the immune response to SARS-CoV-2, is where the repertoires were released. The samples were drawn from two sources: the first 160 participants of the ongoing ImmuneRACE study, and 1,254 subjects contributed by 6 global collaborators. Sample metadata almost always included a de-identified subject ID, COVID-19 status, age in years and sex. HLA class I and class II types, where available, came from metadata supplied by the sample provider rather than from assay-based typing.

The collaborating institutions used their own protocols to collect whole blood in K2EDTA tubes. For TCRbeta analysis, collaborator samples were shipped as frozen whole blood, as isolated PBMCs, or as DNA extracted from either sample type. TCRbeta CDR3 regions were amplified from genomic DNA by means of the immunoSEQ Assay, a bias-controlled multiplex PCR. The authors processed their data as follows. Within the assay, amplification of reference gene primers was used to estimate how many nucleated cells each sample contained. Sequence reads were collapsed and filtered to measure the absolute abundance of every unique TCRbeta CDR3 rearrangement. For each sample, productive Simpson clonality was calculated by taking the square root of Simpson's diversity index across productive rearrangements. In its TCRdb copy, this immuneACCESS table keeps in-frame sequences only and misses some clones. Where compared with another copy, unresolved V genes explain less than half of these, and the others have no known cause. V, J and clone size are taken as reported in that table, and D and trimming were inferred from the DNA itself. The sample yields approximately 190,000 clones; 70% to 90% were counted once. The top ten hold 4.5% to 6% of the sample.

Comments on this clone: Its antigen is unknown. No much larger clonotype is one base removed from it; base qualities were not supplied.

Study-wide findings and limitations: Clinical and demographic metadata were provided uncurated, with the amount varying by source and participant.

The clonotype originates from a woman aged 70-85 years with active or convalescent COVID-19. The sequenced sample consisted of peripheral blood.

The nucleotide sequence reads TGTGCCAGCAGTAGGACTAGCGACCTGAACATTCAGTACTTC. Its protein reads: CASSRTSDLNIQYF. The V and J genes are TRBV27 and TRBJ2-4; 9 nucleotides in the junction match TRBD2. The CDR3 numbers 14 residues from cysteine through phenylalanine. Just CDR3 DNA is preserved here, 42 bases in frame from base 1. The germline V gene (reference sequence) provides CDR1 MNHEY and CDR2 SMNVEV. V is trimmed back by 5 bases and J by 7 bases, and the junction contains 6 bases that no gene match accounts for.